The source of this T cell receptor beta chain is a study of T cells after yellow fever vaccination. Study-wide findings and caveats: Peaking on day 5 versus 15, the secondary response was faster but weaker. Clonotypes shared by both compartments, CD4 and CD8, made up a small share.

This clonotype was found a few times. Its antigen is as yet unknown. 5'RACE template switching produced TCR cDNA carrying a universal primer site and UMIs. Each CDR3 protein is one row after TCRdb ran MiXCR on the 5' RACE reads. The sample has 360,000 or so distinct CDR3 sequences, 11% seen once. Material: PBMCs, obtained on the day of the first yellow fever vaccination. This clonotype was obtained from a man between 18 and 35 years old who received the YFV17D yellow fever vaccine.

The CDR3 region is CASSKGVGWTEAFF. Here the CDR3 DNA reads TGTGCCAGCTCAAAAGGGGTGGGTTGGACTGAAGCTTTCTTT. The J gene is TRBJ1-1, the V gene TRBV11-2; a possible D gene is TRBD1 (5 bases). V was shortened by 8 bases and J by 5 bases, with 18 bases between the two germline ends. The CDR3 has 14 residues. The V gene's germline CDR1 is SGHAT and CDR2 FQNNGV.